The clone carrying this T cell receptor beta chain was recorded many times. In germline, CDR1 is SGDLS, CDR2 YYNGEE. V trimming: 2 bases; J trimming: 1 base; junction bases outside the gene matches: 7. The CDR3 totals 16 residues. HIV-negative, healthy adults without recent acute infections or vaccinations were the donors. Sequenced by immunoSEQ multiplex PCR; TCRdb stores in-frame clones only, minus some. The sample gives under 600,000 clones, about 80% of which show up once; around 12% is in the top ten. The entry originates in a study of shared clonotypes between healthy human individuals. The chain carries TRBV9 and TRBJ2-3, with 7 nucleotides matching TRBD1. The sequenced material came from PBMCs. The sequence derives from a woman in her thirties or forties in good health. Some clones in this sample may be carry-over from other donors' samples. The CDR3 protein is CASSVGNRGGTDTQYF. As DNA, the CDR3 is TGTGCCAGCAGCGTCGGTAACAGGGGAGGCACAGATACGCAGTATTTT.